This T cell receptor beta chain was obtained from a study of identical twins. MiXCR, run by TCRdb on the 5' RACE reads, gives a single entry per CDR3 protein. Of 1.5 million to 2 million distinct CDR3 sequences in the sample, 25% to 35% were seen once. Every one of the donors was a healthy Caucasian. Overall study findings and caveats: Abundant beta clonotypes from cord blood had fewer insertions, unlike memory repertoires, which showed none. Sequences that were beta out-of-frame showed weaker excess twin sharing. Out-of-frame alpha sequences shared by twins showed excess low generation probability.

This clonotype was detected a few times. Its antigen remains unknown. This receptor was obtained from a newborn girl in good health. Sequenced input: cord blood.

The CDR3 spells CASSQGGQGGDYGYTF. CDR3 nucleotide sequence: TGCGCCAGCAGCCAAGGTGGGCAGGGGGGCGACTATGGCTACACCTTC. The rearrangement links TRBV4-1 to TRBJ1-2; 7 positions agree with TRBD1. The V gene's germline CDR1 is MGHRA and CDR2 YSYEKL. The V gene end was trimmed by 1 base and the J gene end by 3 bases; junction bases not matched to a gene: 8. The CDR3 is 16 amino acids.